A single T cell receptor beta chain is shown here with its context. Its antigen remains unidentified. Nothing much larger sits one base from this clone, and base qualities are not available. Systemically healthy Caucasian individuals from Russia, some 36 in total and aged 6 to 90 years, were included as donors. Each donor gave roughly 11 milliliters of peripheral blood, drawn into EDTA-treated Vacutainer tubes. Ficoll-Paque density-gradient centrifugation was used to isolate PBMCs, with at least 7 million obtained per sample. Trizol reagent was used to extract total RNA from PBMCs, with at least 6 micrograms per sample. Naive CD45RAhigh/CD27high T cell percentages were measured by flow cytometry on a PBMC aliquot from every donor. The data stem from a study of blood T cells in healthy people across ages (dated by TCRdb to 2014 to 2015). Regarding the research as a whole: In model experiments, roughly one uniquely barcoded TCR beta cDNA molecule per two T cells was captured by template switching. To avoid experimental bias, donors of different ages were spread randomly across the sequencing lanes. Age-related changes in TCR beta repertoire diversity were measured in the study by deep sequencing normalized with unique cDNA molecular identifiers. The study analyzed two additional independent replicas of 1 million unique cDNA reads from the same blood draw for two donors, one aged 18 to 30 and one aged 80 or older. Donors were grouped into four age groups: young (average approximately 15 years), middle-aged (39), aged (62) and long-lived (less than 85).

Study-wide findings and limitations: Estimates of total diversity based on one million sequenced T cells were regarded as lower bounds and as underestimates. Since profiling was done on bulk unsorted PBMCs, naive and antigen-experienced compartments could not be conclusively compared. Compared with the aged group, the long-lived group had more naive CD4+ T cells, fewer expanded clones and increased TCR diversity, suggesting age selection. There was a strong correlation between observed TCR beta diversity and the percentage of naive T cells measured by flow cytometry. Donor CMV infection status was unknown, potentially confounding age-related changes in expanded clonotypes. As age increased, observed TCR beta diversity per million T cells dropped in a roughly linear way, and a significant reduction was already evident by age about 40.

The protocol used for the library was 5' RACE. Sequenced on an Illumina HiSeq 2500. A second roughly 6 to 12 cycle PCR used a sample-barcoded 5' primer and a J-beta primer mix. A template-switch 5' adaptor carrying 12 random nucleotides introduced a unique molecular identifier onto each TCR beta cDNA molecule. At least 2.5 million CDR3-containing paired-end reads were obtained from each sample. The Mint cDNA synthesis kit, primed by a TRBC-specific oligonucleotide, was used to synthesize first-strand cDNA from all RNA. After uracil-DNA glycosylase treatment, a first 18-cycle PCR used universal primers M1SS and BC2_uni_R on all cDNA. In the original analysis: Each sample was normalized by randomly selecting 1 million high-quality reads, each carrying a distinct molecular identifier. Reads with shared molecular identifiers were discarded instead of being binned into consensus sequences. MiTCR, set to a Q25 quality threshold and the strictest error-elimination algorithm, was used for CDR3 identification, clonotype clustering and error correction. Lower-bound total TCR beta diversity was estimated with a nonparametric unseen species model using Euler transformation. The public reads were reanalyzed by TCRdb: fastp trimming at Q25, MiXCR alignment, in-frame beta chains only. Every distinct CDR3 protein forms one entry, paired with its most common genes and DNA. Clone size and V and J calls follow TCRdb, not the original study. This sample comprises about 640,000 distinct CDR3 sequences, roughly 43% of them detected only once. Around 30% of the sample is held by the ten biggest clonotypes.

The sequenced material came from blood. This clonotype originated in a man of 80 years or more in good health.

The CDR3 corresponds to CASSLGGTGNQPQHF. The DNA reads as follows: TGTGCCAGCAGCTTAGGGGGGACAGGGAATCAGCCCCAGCATTTT. In this chain, TRBV7-2 is recombined with TRBJ1-5, with TRBD1 matching 9 junction bases. Trimming leaves V shorter by 1 base and J shorter by 4 bases, with the junction holding 2 bases beyond the gene matches. From a lookup of the germline V gene, CDR1 and CDR2 are SGHTA and FQGNSA. The cysteine opens and the phenylalanine closes a CDR3 of 15 amino acids. Just the 45-base CDR3 DNA is kept, in frame starting at base 1.